Listed here are 30 T cell receptor beta chains from one sample, sequenced in a study of CD8+CD57+ T cells in acquired aplastic anemia. Profiling that covered TCR beta VDJ and CDR3 relied on genomic DNA as its template. TCRdb recomputed calls from the reads with MiXCR, one row per CDR3 protein. Of 200,000 to 250,000 distinct CDR3 sequences listed, roughly 35% are singletons. Material: sorted CD4+, CD8+, or CD8+CD57+ T cells (not recorded which) from PBMCs. Receptors originate from a human donor in good health, serving as a control.

V gene TRBV4-2 combines with J gene TRBJ1-6; 9 nucleotides align to TRBD1. The CDR3 extends over 18 amino acids. The trim removed 6 bases at V and 3 bases at J, leaving 12 bases unmatched. CDR1 LGHNA and CDR2 YNFKEQ come from the germline V gene. The CDR3 spells CASRPGPGQGDYNSPLHF. CDR3 in DNA: TGTGCCAGCAGACCCGGTCCGGGACAGGGCGACTATAATTCACCCCTCCACTTT.

This clonotype has more than one count but fewer than ten. V gene TRBV9 combines with J gene TRBJ1-4; D perhaps matches TRBD1 (6 bases). Germline values: CDR1 SGDLS, CDR2 YYNGEE. The germline V and J ends were trimmed by 0 bases and 8 bases, with 11 bases remaining between them. The CDR3 loop spans 14 amino acids. This CDR3 is CASSVAAGVEKLFF. For the CDR3, the DNA is TGTGCCAGCAGCGTAGCCGCAGGGGTGGAAAAACTGTTTTTT.

The rearrangement uses TRBV5-5 and TRBJ1-2, with D tentatively TRBD1 (5 bases). This CDR3 has 15 residues. Germline lookup yields CDR1 SGHKS and CDR2 YYEKEE (reference sequence). V was pared by 3 bases and J by 5 bases, with 17 bases between. The CDR3 DNA reads TGTGCCAGCAGCTCTCCAGGGCAGGGCCCTTATGGCTACACCTTC. This sequence encodes CASSSPGQGPYGYTF.

About this clonotype: A much larger clone differs by one base, so this may be a read error. The chain carries TRBV10-3 and TRBJ2-7; TRBD2 aligns across 7 bases. CDR3 length equals 13 residues. Germline V gene data show CDR1 as ENHRY and CDR2 as SYGVKD. CDR3 amino acids: CASSSAGAYEQYF. Here the CDR3 DNA reads TGTGCCAGCAGTTCTGCGGGGGCCTACGAGCAGTACTTC.

Points on this clonotype: Possible read error: a much larger clone is one base away. The V gene is TRBV4-1, the J gene TRBJ1-2, with D maybe TRBD1 (6 bases). This CDR3 is built from 14 residues. Germline CDR1 MGHRA, CDR2 YSYEKL. V shed 1 base and J shed 4 bases, with 10 bases lying between them. The CDR3 reads CASSQAGTCYGYTF. CDR3 DNA sequence: TGCGCCAGCAGCCAAGCCGGGACATGCTATGGCTACACCTTC.

This clonotype came up many times. The V gene is TRBV7-9, the J gene TRBJ1-4; tentatively, D is TRBD1 (6 bases). Germline CDR1 and CDR2: SEHNR and FQNEAQ (reference sequence). V shed 5 bases and J shed 0 bases, with 10 bases lying between them. The length of the CDR3 is 15 residues. The CDR3: CASSRAGATNEKLFF. CDR3 bases: TGTGCCAGCAGCCGGGCAGGGGCAACTAATGAAAAACTGTTTTTT.

This clonotype was counted many times. The chain combines TRBV20-1 with TRBJ2-7; 8 bases map to TRBD1. This CDR3 contains 14 residues. Germline CDR1 reads DFQATT; CDR2 reads SNEGSKA (reference sequence). Trimming at V came to 6 bases and at J to 0 bases, leaving 7 bases not matched to a gene. CDR3 protein: CSALSDRDSYEQYF. The CDR3 DNA follows: TGCAGTGCCCTATCGGACAGGGACTCCTACGAGCAGTACTTC.

Comments on this clonotype: The junction shows a germline mismatch at one end, possibly a read error. This chain uses TRBV10-1 with TRBJ2-7; 7 nucleotides agree with TRBD1. Germline CDR1 reads WNHNN; CDR2 reads SYGVQD (reference sequence). This CDR3 spans 15 amino acids. In DNA form, the CDR3 reads TGTGCCAGCTCAAGCTTACCGGGACAGTCCTACGAGCAGTACTTC. Amino acid sequence: CASSSLPGQSYEQYF.

V and J are TRBV19 and TRBJ1-5; D is undetermined. This CDR3 region has 12 residues. Germline V gives CDR1 LNHDA, CDR2 SQIVND (reference sequence). Trimming removed 1 base at V and 11 bases at J, with 9 bases between. CDR3 region: CASSIVPWSQHF. CDR3 nucleotide sequence: TGTGCCAGTAGTATAGTACCATGGTCCCAGCATTTT.

V usage is TRBV10-3 and J usage is TRBJ1-3, with D hard to call. This CDR3 is built from 15 residues. Germline V gene data show CDR1 as ENHRY and CDR2 as SYGVKD. This chain's CDR3 is CATRQTWVSGNTIYF. CDR3 DNA: TGTGCGACCCGGCAAACTTGGGTATCTGGAAACACCATATATTTT.

The chain links TRBV6-1 to TRBJ1-2; the match to TRBD1 covers 10 bases. The CDR3 covers 15 residues. The ends lost 6 bases at V and 2 bases at J; junction bases unmatched: 6. The germline V gene has CDR1 MNHNS and CDR2 SASEGT. CDR3 coding DNA: TGTGCCAGCAGCGCGACAGGGGGCAAAAACTATGGCTACACCTTC. It yields the protein CASSATGGKNYGYTF.

Ten or more counts support this clonotype. The chain combines TRBV6-1 with TRBJ1-1; possible D gene TRBD1, 5 bases. Trimming removed 4 bases from V and 1 base from J, with 10 bases in between. This CDR3 contains 14 residues. Germline CDR1 reads MNHNS; CDR2 reads SASEGT. CDR3 sequence reads: CASSVGTGNTEAFF. CDR3 sequence (DNA): TGTGCCAGCAGTGTAGGGACTGGGAACACTGAAGCTTTCTTT.

The DNA of the CDR3 is TGCAGCGTCGGACAGGGGCTCTACGAGCAGTACTTC. This gives the protein CSVGQGLYEQYF. The rearrangement links TRBV29-1 to TRBJ2-7; 9 bases are shared with TRBD1. The CDR3 is 12 amino acids. CDR1 and CDR2 from the germline V gene are SQVTM and ANQGSEA. The V gene end was trimmed by 6 bases and the J gene end by 3 bases; junction bases not matched to a gene: 3.

Only a few counts were recorded for this clonotype. This chain links TRBV25-1 with TRBJ2-7, with D uncertain. The length of the CDR3 is 13 residues. Germline V lookup: CDR1 MGHDK, CDR2 SYGVNS. Trimming took 4 bases from V and 2 from J, leaving 9 bases between them. In nucleotides, the CDR3 is TGTGCCAGCAGTGGTCGGCAAGCCTACGAGCAGTACTTC. Its protein product is CASSGRQAYEQYF.

In nucleotides, the CDR3 is TGTGCCAGCAGGGCCGCGGCAGTTAATTCACCCCTCCACTTT. Encoded protein: CASRAAAVNSPLHF. This chain links TRBV2 with TRBJ1-6; the D is unclear. The germline V and J ends were trimmed by 6 bases and 6 bases, with 12 bases remaining between them. The V gene's germline CDR1 is SNHLY and CDR2 FYNNEI. This CDR3 is built from 14 residues.

This clonotype was found many times. The gene calls are TRBV10-1 and TRBJ2-2; D unresolved. In germline, CDR1 is WNHNN, CDR2 SYGVQD (reference sequence). The CDR3 is made up of 16 amino acids. V dropped 3 bases and J dropped 1 base, with 12 bases sitting between them. The CDR3 region is CASSEVWAVNTGELFF. As DNA, the CDR3 is TGCGCCAGCAGTGAAGTTTGGGCGGTGAACACCGGGGAGCTGTTTTTT.

This clonotype has at least ten counts. This chain links TRBV7-2 with TRBJ1-5; D is perhaps TRBD1 (6 bases). The CDR3 is made up of 15 amino acids. Germline assignment: CDR1 SGHTA and CDR2 FQGNSA. The germline V and J ends were trimmed by 2 bases and 5 bases, with 13 bases remaining between them. The CDR3 region is CASSLYAGADQPQHF. The CDR3 DNA reads TGTGCCAGCAGCTTATATGCAGGGGCCGATCAGCCCCAGCATTTT.

This chain links TRBV3-1 with TRBJ2-2, with 9 positions matching TRBD1. This CDR3 has 17 amino acids. J lost 5 bases, V lost 1 base, and 8 bases had no gene match. The germline V gene encodes CDR1 LGHDT and CDR2 YNNKEL (reference sequence). This CDR3 reads CASSQGWGQGYTGELFF. CDR3 coding DNA: TGTGCCAGCAGCCAAGGTTGGGGACAGGGATATACCGGGGAGCTGTTTTTT. The whole variable domain, filled in from reference TRBV3-1 and TRBJ2-2, reads DTAVSQTPKYLVTQMGNDKSIKCEQNLGHDTMYWYKQDSKKFLKIMFSYNNKELIINETVPNRFSPKSPDKAHLNLHINSLELGDSAVYFCASSQGWGQGYTGELFFGEGSRLTVL.

This clonotype was counted ten times or more. The CDR3 coding sequence is TGTGCCAGCAGCTTAGTTCCAGGAAATTCCCGTCAGCCCCAGCATTTT. Amino acids: CASSLVPGNSRQPQHF. V and J are TRBV7-8 and TRBJ1-5; D remains unclear. Germline V CDR1 and CDR2: SGHVS, FQNEAQ. Between the trimmed V and J ends, which lost 1 base and 6 bases, there was a span of 16 bases. The CDR3 spans 16 residues.

Turning to this clonotype: One base away lies a much larger clone, so this may be a sequencing read error. The chain couples TRBV5-6 to TRBJ1-2, with D maybe TRBD1 (5 bases). The germline V gene has CDR1 SGHDT and CDR2 YYEEEE. This CDR3 spans 17 amino acids. V lost 5 bases and J lost 3, with 23 bases in between. CDR3 in amino acids: CASRMGPPSADDYGYTF. For the CDR3, the DNA is TGTGCCAGCAGGATGGGACCGCCATCCGCTGACGACTATGGCTACACCTTC.

The sample holds a few counts of this clonotype. V gene TRBV5-1 combines with J gene TRBJ2-1, with D possibly TRBD2 on 6 matching bases. Trimming left V 5 bases short and J 1 base short, with 10 bases between. Per germline, CDR1 SGHRS and CDR2 YFSETQ. This CDR3 has 14 residues. Here the CDR3 reads CASRVSGSYNEQFF. The CDR3 DNA follows: TGCGCCAGCAGGGTTAGCGGTTCCTACAATGAGCAGTTCTTC.

CDR3 in DNA: TGTGCCAGCAGAGAATCCACGTCATGGGCACAGCTACGGTCACCCCTCCACTTT. This encodes CASRESTSWAQLRSPLHF. The chain links TRBV2 to TRBJ1-6, with D unclear. CDR1 is SNHLY, CDR2 FYNNEI, per germline. Trimming stripped 6 bases from V and 10 bases from J, with 28 bases between. This CDR3 contains 18 residues.

This clonotype was seen more than once but under ten times. The germline gene is not matched at one end of the junction; a read error may be the cause. This chain connects TRBV29-1 to TRBJ2-6; D is uncertain. This CDR3 has 12 amino acids. Germline CDR1 reads SQVTM; CDR2 reads ANQGSEA. The CDR3 region is CSVVSGTNVLTF. The CDR3 nucleotides read TGCAGCGTTGTGTCTGGGACCAACGTCCTGACTTTC.

Concerning this clonotype: This may arise from a read error, as a much more abundant clone is one base away. The chain links TRBV7-8 to TRBJ1-6, with 8 bases fitting TRBD1. Per germline, CDR1 SGHVS and CDR2 FQNEAQ. The CDR3 sequence is 17 residues long. CDR3 amino acids: CASSHHPRDRIESPLHF. CDR3 coding DNA: TGCGCCAGCAGCCACCACCCCCGGGACAGGATAGAATCACCCCTCCACTTT. Together with reference TRBV7-8 and TRBJ1-6, the CDR3 gives the full variable domain: GAGVSQSPRYKVAKRGQDVALRCDPISGHVSLFWYQQALGQGPEFLTYFQNEAQLDKSGLPSDRFFAERPEGSVSTLKIQRTQQEDSAVYLCASSHHPRDRIESPLHFGNGTRLTVT.

Only a few counts were recorded for this clonotype. The genes are TRBV28 and TRBJ1-6; no reliable D call. Germline lookup yields CDR1 MDHEN and CDR2 SYDVKM. The CDR3 covers 14 residues. Trimming removed 3 bases from V and 5 bases from J, with 8 bases in between. CDR3 amino acids: CASSFSGDNSPLHF. In DNA form, the CDR3 reads TGTGCCAGCAGTTTTTCCGGTGATAATTCACCCCTCCACTTT.

As to this clonotype: A read error is possible here, since a much larger clone lies one base away. This chain joins TRBV13 and TRBJ2-1, with no clear D. Between the trimmed V and J ends, which lost 5 bases and 6 bases, there was a span of 14 bases. Germline assignment: CDR1 PRHDT and CDR2 FYEKMQ (reference sequence). This CDR3 spans 14 amino acids. CDR3 sequence (DNA): TGTGCCAGCAGCCCCCCCTGGCGTCCCAATGAGCAGTTCTTC. It translates to CASSPPWRPNEQFF.

The chain uses TRBV18 and TRBJ2-3, with a tentative D call TRBD1 (6 bases). V was trimmed by 3 bases and J by 2 bases, leaving 12 bases between them. Germline CDR1 is KGHSH and CDR2 is LQKENI. The CDR3 is made up of 15 amino acids. CDR3 sequence: CASSPPGADTDTQYF. CDR3 nucleotide sequence: TGTGCCAGCTCACCCCCAGGGGCAGACACAGATACGCAGTATTTT. The full variable domain, rest sourced from reference TRBV18 and TRBJ2-3, is NAGVMQNPRHLVRRRGQEARLRCSPMKGHSHVYWYRQLPEEGLKFMVYLQKENIIDESGMPKERFSAEFPKEGPSILRIQQVVRGDSAAYFCASSPPGADTDTQYFGPGTRLTVL.

This clonotype showed up many times. The rearrangement uses TRBV10-1 and TRBJ2-7; D is ambiguous. V was trimmed by 6 bases and J by 7 bases, leaving 16 bases between them. There are 13 residues in the CDR3. CDR1 and CDR2 from the germline V gene are WNHNN and SYGVQD (reference sequence). The CDR3 region is CASRQSPAGEQYF. DNA of the CDR3: TGCGCCAGCAGACAGTCACCCGCCGGAGAGCAGTACTTC.

This chain connects TRBV11-1 to TRBJ1-4; maybe TRBD1 (5 bases). Germline V gene data show CDR1 as SGHAT and CDR2 as FQDESV (reference sequence). CDR3 size: 16 residues. Trimming took 5 bases from V and 0 from J, leaving 13 bases between them. The chain's CDR3 is CASSLRDRATNEKLFF. CDR3 DNA sequence: TGTGCCAGCAGCCTCCGGGACCGAGCAACTAATGAAAAACTGTTTTTT.

This clonotype was counted many times. The chain uses TRBV7-9 and TRBJ1-2, with D uncertain. V was pared by 7 bases and J by 0 bases, with 12 bases between. There are 14 residues in the CDR3. Germline V gives CDR1 SEHNR, CDR2 FQNEAQ (reference sequence). The CDR3 nucleotides read TGTGCCAGCACCTTTACGGAAGCTAACTATGGCTACACCTTC. Its protein is CASTFTEANYGYTF.